These 16 T cell receptor beta chains were sequenced from one sample in a study of technical replicates of blood from a few donors. Method: immunoSEQ multiplex PCR; TCRdb's copy keeps in-frame clones and lacks some. The table lists 99,000 or so clones, 95% of them singletons. The sequenced sample consisted of T cells isolated from PBMCs. These receptor sequences come from a human donor in good health.

The V and J genes are TRBV7-9 and TRBJ2-3; no definite D call. CDR3 length: 11 amino acids. Trimming stripped 3 bases from V and 6 bases from J, with 4 bases between. Germline CDR1 SEHNR, CDR2 FQNEAQ (reference sequence). CDR3 nucleotides: TGTGCCAGCAGCTTGCGTGATACGCAGTATTTT. It yields the protein CASSLRDTQYF.

The rearrangement joins TRBV13 to TRBJ2-3; 8 bases are shared with TRBD2. Looked up from germline, CDR1 is PRHDT and CDR2 is FYEKMQ (reference sequence). The CDR3 runs 16 residues. The V segment lost 4 bases and the J segment 0 bases; nucleotides outside the gene matches: 6. CDR3 in DNA: TGTGCCAGCAGCTCCGACGGGGGGGCGAGCACAGATACGCAGTATTTT. Encoded protein: CASSSDGGASTDTQYF. The complete variable domain, with remaining parts taken from reference TRBV13 and TRBJ2-3, reads AAGVIQSPRHLIKEKRETATLKCYPIPRHDTVYWYQQGPGQDPQFLISFYEKMQSDKGSIPDRFSAQQFSDYHSELNMSSLELGDSALYFCASSSDGGASTDTQYFGPGTRLTVL.

The chain links TRBV5-1 to TRBJ1-1; 12 bases agree with TRBD1. Germline lookup yields CDR1 SGHRS and CDR2 YFSETQ. CDR3 length: 15 amino acids. V lost 3 bases, J lost 3 bases, and 3 bases stayed unmatched. The CDR3, as DNA: TGCGCCAGCAGCTGGGGACAGGGGGCTTACACTGAAGCTTTCTTT. The encoded protein is CASSWGQGAYTEAFF. Full variable domain (missing parts from reference TRBV5-1 and TRBJ1-1): KAGVTQTPRYLIKTRGQQVTLSCSPISGHRSVSWYQQTPGQGLQFLFEYFSETQRNKGNFPGRFSGRQFSNSRSEMNVSTLELGDSALYLCASSWGQGAYTEAFFGQGTRLTVV.

The chain combines TRBV4-1 with TRBJ2-2, with 9 bases that match TRBD1. CDR3 length: 15 residues. The V segment lost 3 bases and the J segment 5 bases; nucleotides outside the gene matches: 4. CDR1 is MGHRA, CDR2 YSYEKL, per germline. This CDR3 is CASSQWGQGTGELFF. The CDR3 DNA reads as TGCGCCAGCAGCCAGTGGGGACAGGGAACCGGGGAGCTGTTTTTT.

This clone has just one count. The rearrangement links TRBV27 to TRBJ1-2; 8 nucleotides agree with TRBD1. J gave up 5 bases and V 7 bases, and 9 bases lay outside the gene matches. CDR1 and CDR2 from the germline V gene are MNHEY and SMNVEV (reference sequence). CDR3 size: 14 residues. CDR3 DNA: TGTGCCAGCACCAAAGACAGGGGTTCGTATGGCTACACCTTC. It translates to CASTKDRGSYGYTF.

V is TRBV29-1 and J is TRBJ2-1; 10 nucleotides align to TRBD2. The V and J ends lost 6 bases and 7 bases, in that order; junction bases with no gene match: 6. CDR1 is SQVTM, CDR2 ANQGSEA, per germline. CDR3 length: 13 residues. The CDR3 region has the DNA TGCAGCGTCCAAGCGGGAGGGTGGAATGAGCAGTTCTTC. It translates to CSVQAGGWNEQFF.

The chain recombines TRBV11-3 with TRBJ2-7; 7 bases line up with TRBD1. The CDR3 is made up of 17 amino acids. V shed 2 bases and J 6 bases; nucleotides not matched to a gene: 16. Germline loops: CDR1 SGHNT, CDR2 YENEEA. CDR3 DNA sequence: TGTGCCAGCAGCTTATGTTCTGGGGACAGAACCTTCTGCGAGCAGTACTTC. Its translation is CASSLCSGDRTFCEQYF. Full variable domain (remainder filled in from reference TRBV11-3 and TRBJ2-7): EAGVVQSPRYKIIEKKQPVAFWCNPISGHNTLYWYLQNLGQGPELLIRYENEEAVDDSQLPKDRFSAERLKGVDSTLKIQPAELGDSAVYLCASSLCSGDRTFCEQYFGPGTRLTVT.

The chain links TRBV10-3 to TRBJ1-2, with D unclear. The ends were cut back, 2 bases at V and 1 base at J, with 11 bases in the middle. CDR3 length equals 15 residues. Per germline, CDR1 ENHRY and CDR2 SYGVKD. CDR3 coding DNA: TGTGCCATCAGTGAGCAAAGCCGGGGTAACTATGGCTACACCTTC. It is translated as CAISEQSRGNYGYTF.

The chain has TRBV4-1 and TRBJ1-2, with TRBD1 identical over 7 bases. The germline V gene encodes CDR1 MGHRA and CDR2 YSYEKL. V shed 2 bases, J shed 6 bases, and the junction held 9 bases outside the gene matches. This CDR3 comprises 15 residues. For the CDR3, the DNA is TGCGCCAGCAGCCAATCCGCAGGGGGATTAAATGGCTACACCTTC. Amino acid sequence: CASSQSAGGLNGYTF.

The rearrangement uses TRBV6-6 and TRBJ2-7; possibly TRBD1 for D (6 bases). The V and J ends lost 0 bases and 6 bases respectively, with 18 bases between them. Germline values: CDR1 MNHNY, CDR2 SVGAGI (reference sequence). This CDR3 is built from 16 residues. Here the CDR3 reads CASSYSTAQGLREQYF. CDR3 DNA sequence: TGTGCCAGCAGTTACTCGACGGCTCAGGGGCTTCGCGAGCAGTACTTC.

The chain is built from TRBV21-1 and TRBJ1-2; no DNA check was done on the table's D call, TRBD1. TRBV21-1 has pseudogene status. The CDR3 extends over 14 amino acids. The CDR3 loop reads CASSKRGRVRGYTF. CDR3 coding DNA: TGTGCCAGCAGCAAAAGGGGGCGGGTTCGAGGCTACACCTTC.

The chain recombines TRBV15 with TRBJ2-7; D is unresolved. The V end was cut by 3 bases, the J end by 6 bases, with 9 bases between. The CDR3 has 12 residues. Germline CDR1 and CDR2: LNHNV and YYDKDF (reference sequence). The CDR3 coding sequence is TGTGCCACCAGCAGGACGCCGGGCGAGCAGTACTTC. It translates to CATSRTPGEQYF.

The chain links TRBV6-1 to TRBJ2-3; 8 bases fit TRBD1. CDR1 MNHNS and CDR2 SASEGT come from the germline V gene. J was trimmed by 6 bases and V by 6 bases; bases with no gene match: 11. This CDR3 has 15 amino acids. The CDR3 protein is CASSRGQGGWDTQYF. In DNA, the CDR3 is TGTGCCAGCAGCCGTGGACAGGGCGGTTGGGATACGCAGTATTTT.

This chain uses TRBV6-5 with TRBJ2-7; the D gene is possibly TRBD1 (6 bases). There are 14 residues in the CDR3. Per germline, CDR1 MNHEY and CDR2 SVGAGI. V was clipped by 5 bases and J by 1 base, with 12 bases between them. CDR3 in amino acids: CASSPRTESYEQYF. The CDR3 nucleotides read TGTGCCAGCAGTCCCCGGACAGAATCCTACGAGCAGTACTTC.

The chain recombines TRBV4-2 with TRBJ1-2, with 8 bases aligning to TRBD1. With 0 bases clipped from V and 4 bases from J, the junction kept 4 bases outside the gene matches. There are 15 residues in the CDR3. Per germline, CDR1 LGHNA and CDR2 YNFKEQ. CDR3 coding DNA: TGTGCCAGCAGCCAAGAGCGACAGGGGTTCTATGGCTACACCTTC. The encoded protein is CASSQERQGFYGYTF.

The chain joins TRBV19 to TRBJ2-3; D might be TRBD1 (6 bases). The germline V gene encodes CDR1 LNHDA and CDR2 SQIVND (reference sequence). This CDR3 contains 19 residues. With 6 bases removed from V and 5 bases from J, the gap between germline ends came to 30 bases. The CDR3 DNA sequence: TGTGCCAGTAGCCAGAGGGATTACCGGGACACGGCCACGGAAGATACGCAGTATTTT. It yields the protein CASSQRDYRDTATEDTQYF.